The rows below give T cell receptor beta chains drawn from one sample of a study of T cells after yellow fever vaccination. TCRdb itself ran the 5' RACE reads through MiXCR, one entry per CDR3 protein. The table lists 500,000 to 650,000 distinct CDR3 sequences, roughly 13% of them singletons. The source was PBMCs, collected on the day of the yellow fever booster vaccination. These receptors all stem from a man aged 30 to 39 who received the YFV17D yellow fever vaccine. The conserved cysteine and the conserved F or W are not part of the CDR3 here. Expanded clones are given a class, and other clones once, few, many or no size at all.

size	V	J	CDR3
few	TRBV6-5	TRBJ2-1	ASSYAGQVVSEQF
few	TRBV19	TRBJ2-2	ASGGWPTGELF
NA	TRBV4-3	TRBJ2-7	ASSQDSIKGVKY
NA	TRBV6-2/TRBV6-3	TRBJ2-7	ASSSSDEQY
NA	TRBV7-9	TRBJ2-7	ASSLLTSGSGEQY
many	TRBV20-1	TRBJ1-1	SAKTGANTEAF
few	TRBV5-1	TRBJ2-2	ASSPQTSGTGELF
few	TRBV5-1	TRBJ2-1	ASSQSLVGGSEQF
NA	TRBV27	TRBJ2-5	ASGLGGLGETQY
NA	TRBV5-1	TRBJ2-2	ASSLVPRATGELF
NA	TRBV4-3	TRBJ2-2	ASSQALPVSGSGTGELF
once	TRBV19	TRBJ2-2	ASRETGWNTGELF
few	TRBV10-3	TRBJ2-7	AISEDSRSSYEQY
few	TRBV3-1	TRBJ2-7	ASSQAGTSGSNEQY
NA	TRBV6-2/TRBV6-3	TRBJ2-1	ASRAGTSGSNEQF
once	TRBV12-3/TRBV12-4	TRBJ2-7	ASNRGGDGITYEQY
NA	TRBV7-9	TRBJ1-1	ASSEDVTEAF
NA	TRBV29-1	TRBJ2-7	SVETSSNYEQY
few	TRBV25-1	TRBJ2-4	ASSPREGVKNIQY
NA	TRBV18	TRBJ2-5	ASLPHIGETQY
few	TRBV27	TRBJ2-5	ASSLNPTSGSWETQY
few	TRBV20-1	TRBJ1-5	SATTGGGQPQH
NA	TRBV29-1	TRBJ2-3	SLGQGWTDTQY
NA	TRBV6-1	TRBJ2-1	ATALAGTYNEQF
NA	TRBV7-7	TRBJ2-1	ASSSGLAGGGYEQF
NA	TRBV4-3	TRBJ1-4	ASSQGDRGPLF
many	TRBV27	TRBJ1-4	ASSGQGGRKLF